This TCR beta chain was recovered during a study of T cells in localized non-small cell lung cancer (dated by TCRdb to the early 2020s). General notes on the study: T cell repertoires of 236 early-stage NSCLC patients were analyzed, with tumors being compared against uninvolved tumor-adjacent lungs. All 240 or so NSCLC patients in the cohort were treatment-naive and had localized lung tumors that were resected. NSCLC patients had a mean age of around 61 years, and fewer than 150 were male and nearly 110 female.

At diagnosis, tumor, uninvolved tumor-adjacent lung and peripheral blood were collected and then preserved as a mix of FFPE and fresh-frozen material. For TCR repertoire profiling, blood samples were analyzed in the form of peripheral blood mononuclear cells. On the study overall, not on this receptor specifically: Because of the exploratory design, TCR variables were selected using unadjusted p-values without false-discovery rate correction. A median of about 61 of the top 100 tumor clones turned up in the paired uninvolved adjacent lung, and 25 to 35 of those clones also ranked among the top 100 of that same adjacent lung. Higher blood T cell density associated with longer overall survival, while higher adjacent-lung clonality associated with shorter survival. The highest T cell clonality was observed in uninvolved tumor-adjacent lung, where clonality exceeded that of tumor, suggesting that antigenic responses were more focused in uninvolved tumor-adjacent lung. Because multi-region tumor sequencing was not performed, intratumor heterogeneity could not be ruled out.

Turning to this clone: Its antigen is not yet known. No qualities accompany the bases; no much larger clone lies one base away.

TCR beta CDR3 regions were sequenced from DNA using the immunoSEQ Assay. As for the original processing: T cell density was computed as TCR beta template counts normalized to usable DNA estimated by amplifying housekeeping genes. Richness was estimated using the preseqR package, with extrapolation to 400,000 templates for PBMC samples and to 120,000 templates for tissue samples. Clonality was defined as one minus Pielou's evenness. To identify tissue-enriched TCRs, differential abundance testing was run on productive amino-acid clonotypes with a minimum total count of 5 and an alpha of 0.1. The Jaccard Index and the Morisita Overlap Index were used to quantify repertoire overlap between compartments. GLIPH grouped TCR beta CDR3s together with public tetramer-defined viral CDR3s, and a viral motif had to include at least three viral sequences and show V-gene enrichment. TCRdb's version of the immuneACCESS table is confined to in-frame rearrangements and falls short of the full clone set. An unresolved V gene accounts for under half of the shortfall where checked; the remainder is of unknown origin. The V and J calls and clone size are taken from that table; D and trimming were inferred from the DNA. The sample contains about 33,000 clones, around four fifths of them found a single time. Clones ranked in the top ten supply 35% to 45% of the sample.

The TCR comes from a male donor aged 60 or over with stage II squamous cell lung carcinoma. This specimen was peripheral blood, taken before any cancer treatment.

The DNA reads TGTGCGTTGGGGGCGGGGACGGTGAACACTGAAGCTTTCTTT. The translation is CALGAGTVNTEAFF. The chain links TRBV30 with TRBJ1-1; a tentative D call is TRBD1 (6 bases match). CDR1 GTSNPN and CDR2 SVGIG were looked up in the germline V gene (reference sequence). CDR3 length: 14 amino acids, cysteine to phenylalanine. Just the 42-base CDR3 DNA is kept, in frame starting at base 1.